Following are 9 T cell receptor beta chains from one sample sequenced in a study of T cell repertoires in cytomegalovirus infection. TCRdb itself ran the reads through MiXCR, one entry per CDR3 protein. The sample holds roughly 250,000 distinct CDR3 sequences, 12% seen once. The sequenced sample consisted of PBMCs. All receptors come from a human donor in good health (CMV status not recorded). Some clones in this sample may be carry-over from other donors' samples.

The table lists this clonotype with many counts. V and J are TRBV7-2 and TRBJ2-5; perhaps TRBD2 as D (5 bases). Trimming removed 7 bases from V and 5 bases from J, with 11 bases in between. This CDR3 spans 12 amino acids. Germline V gene sequence: CDR1 SGHTA, CDR2 FQGNSA. CDR3 in DNA: TGTGCCAGCAATAACCCGGGGGAGACCCAGTACTTC. It is translated as CASNNPGETQYF.

This clonotype has at least ten counts. V and J are TRBV7-2 and TRBJ2-7; no definite D call. Germline-derived CDR1 and CDR2 are SGHTA and FQGNSA. The CDR3 is made up of 12 amino acids. V was pared by 6 bases and J by 7 bases, with 13 bases between. The DNA for the CDR3 is TGTGCCAGCAGTCAAACTGGCTCTGAGCAGTACTTC. The encoded protein is CASSQTGSEQYF.

CDR3 nucleotides: TGCAGCGGAGCGATGACAGGGATCGAGACCCAGTACTTC. Protein: CSGAMTGIETQYF. The chain is built from TRBV29-1 and TRBJ2-5, with 7 bases lining up with TRBD1. Germline V lookup: CDR1 SQVTM, CDR2 ANQGSEA. The CDR3 contains 13 residues. V lost 7 bases and J lost 5; bases outside the gene matches: 10.

As to this clonotype: This may be a read error: a much more frequent sequence differs by one nucleotide. The rearrangement joins TRBV6-6 to TRBJ1-1, with D maybe TRBD1 (5 bases). The V gene's germline CDR1 is MNHNY and CDR2 SVGAGI (reference sequence). The CDR3 spans 18 residues. The CDR3 loop is CASSHSTAGPLKDTEAFF. The CDR3 nucleotides read TGTGCCAGCAGTCACTCGACTGCAGGGCCTCTGAAGGACACTGAAGCTTTCTTT.

In its sample, this clonotype was seen a few times. This chain joins TRBV24-1 and TRBJ1-5; D is unresolved. The CDR3 length is 14 residues. Between the trimmed V and J ends, which lost 4 bases and 7 bases, there was a span of 13 bases. Germline V CDR1 and CDR2: KGHDR, SFDVKD. In nucleotides, the CDR3 is TGTGCCACCAGTGACAGTATTCGGGAACAGCCCCAGCATTTT. It yields the protein CATSDSIREQPQHF.

This clonotype was counted at least ten times. V and J are TRBV6-5 and TRBJ2-3; either TRBD1 or TRBD2 may supply D (5 bases each). V was shortened by 6 bases and J by 6 bases, with 13 bases between the two germline ends. Germline loops: CDR1 MNHEY, CDR2 SVGAGI. This CDR3 has 13 residues. CDR3 loop: CASRMPGADTQYF. The CDR3 DNA is TGTGCCAGCAGGATGCCCGGGGCGGATACGCAGTATTTT.

This clonotype was recorded a few times. The J gene is TRBJ1-1, the V gene TRBV19; the D is unclear. The CDR3 runs 13 residues. V was trimmed by 1 base and J by 1 base, leaving 4 bases between them. Per the germline V gene, CDR1 is LNHDA and CDR2 is SQIVND (reference sequence). The CDR3 nucleotides are TGTGCCAGTAGTATAGTTACGAACACTGAAGCTTTCTTT. Its translation: CASSIVTNTEAFF. The full variable domain, completed using reference TRBV19 and TRBJ1-1, is DGGITQSPKYLFRKEGQNVTLSCEQNLNHDAMYWYRQDPGQGLRLIYYSQIVNDFQKGDIAEGYSVSREKKESFPLTVTSAQKNPTAFYLCASSIVTNTEAFFGQGTRLTVV.

This clonotype was detected many times. The rearrangement uses TRBV28 and TRBJ2-1; the match to TRBD1 covers 7 bases. Germline V gives CDR1 MDHEN, CDR2 SYDVKM. J gave up 0 bases and V 6 bases, and 5 bases lay outside the gene matches. The CDR3 is made up of 15 amino acids. The CDR3 coding sequence is TGTGCCAGCAGCTTACAGGGGAGCTCCTACAATGAGCAGTTCTTC. Amino acids: CASSLQGSSYNEQFF.

This clonotype was found many times. This chain uses TRBV28 with TRBJ2-4; perhaps TRBD2 as D (5 bases). Germline CDR1 MDHEN, CDR2 SYDVKM. The CDR3 is 14 amino acids. V was trimmed by 5 bases and J by 0 bases, leaving 8 bases between them. The DNA of the CDR3 is TGTGCCAGCAGTCCCGGAGGAGCCAAAAACATTCAGTACTTC. It yields the protein CASSPGGAKNIQYF.